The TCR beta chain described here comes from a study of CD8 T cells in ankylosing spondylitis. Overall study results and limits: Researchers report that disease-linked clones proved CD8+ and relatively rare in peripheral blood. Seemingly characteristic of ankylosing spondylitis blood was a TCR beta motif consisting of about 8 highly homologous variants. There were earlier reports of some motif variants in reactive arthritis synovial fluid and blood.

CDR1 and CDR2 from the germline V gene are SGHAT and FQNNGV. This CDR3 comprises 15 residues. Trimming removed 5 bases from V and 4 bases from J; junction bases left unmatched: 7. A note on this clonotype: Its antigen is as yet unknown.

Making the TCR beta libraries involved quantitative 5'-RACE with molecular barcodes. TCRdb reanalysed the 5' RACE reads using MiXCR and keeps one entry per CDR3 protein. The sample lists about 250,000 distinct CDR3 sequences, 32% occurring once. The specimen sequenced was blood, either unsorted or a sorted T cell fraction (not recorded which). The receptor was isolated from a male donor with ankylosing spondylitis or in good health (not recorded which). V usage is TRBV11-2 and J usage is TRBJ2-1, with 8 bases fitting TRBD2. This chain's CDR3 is CASSDTGGNYNEQFF. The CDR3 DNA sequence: TGTGCCAGCAGCGACACGGGGGGGAATTACAATGAGCAGTTCTTC.